The entry below gives a single T cell receptor beta chain sequence along with its context. Its antigen is unknown. This sample was taken from a study of human thymus T cells. Clones were read by immunoSEQ multiplex PCR, and TCRdb kept only the in-frame ones, dropping some. The sample consists of 78,000 or so clones, around 96% of them appearing once. Study conclusions and caveats: Within thymic and blood repertoires, V and J gene usage appeared to be biased. Thymic repertoires overlap heavily among unrelated individuals, related research has reported.

The thymus was resected at corrective cardiac surgery. This CDR3 has 15 residues. The germline CDR1 and CDR2 sequences are MNHNS and SASEGT. V lost 1 base and J lost 4; bases outside the gene matches: 3. The receptor's source is a boy in the first two years of life with a congenital heart defect but otherwise immunologically healthy. Sequenced sample: thymus tissue. V gene TRBV6-1 combines with J gene TRBJ2-7, with 11 positions matching TRBD1. The CDR3: CASSEGGQGVYEQYF. The CDR3 region has the DNA TGTGCCAGCAGTGAAGGGGGACAGGGGGTATACGAGCAGTACTTC.